This TCR beta chain derives from a study of blood T cells in healthy people across ages. At the level of the study: Per every two T cells, about one barcoded beta molecule was captured by template switching.

The individuals who served as donors were healthy Caucasians living in Russia, aged roughly 6 to 90. Overall study results and limits: Both naive CD4+ cell counts and diversity were greater in long-lived donors than in aged donors.

The germline CDR1 and CDR2 sequences are SEHNR and FQNEAQ (reference sequence). The CDR3 is 13 amino acids. J gave up 6 bases and V 5 bases, and 4 bases lay outside the gene matches. Through a sample-barcoded 5' primer and a J-beta primer mix, a second PCR was run for about 7 to 12 cycles. Each cDNA was tagged by a template-switch adaptor containing 12 random nucleotides. TCRdb itself ran the 5' RACE reads through MiXCR, one entry per CDR3 protein. The sample contains just over 1 million distinct CDR3 sequences, around 45% of which appear only once. This clonotype was seen a handful of times. Its antigen is unidentified.

The sample consisted of blood. V usage is TRBV7-9 and J usage is TRBJ2-1; 7 bases are shared with TRBD1. The sequence was collected from a woman aged 55-69 years in good health. CDR3 sequence (DNA): TGTGCCAGCAGCGTAAGACAGGGCAATGAGCAGTTCTTC. This codes for CASSVRQGNEQFF.